This T cell receptor beta chain was sequenced for a study of blood T cell repertoires in COVID-19. About the research overall: The United States, Italy and Spain supplied acute and convalescent COVID-19 samples. From T cells, B-cell-depleted T cells, or PBMCs came the material, which was cDNA or gDNA.

This CDR3 is built from 14 residues. Trimming stripped 10 bases from V and 0 bases from J, with 13 bases between. CDR1 KGHDR and CDR2 SFDVKD come from the germline V gene. As handled by the study authors: Nucleated cell counts were estimated from reference gene primer amplification. Profiled with immunoSEQ multiplex PCR; TCRdb holds only in-frame clones, not every one. V and J calls and clone size come straight from that table; D and trimming were deduced from the DNA. Among about 33,000 clones, more than 80% were seen once, and the ten largest hold 7% to 7.5%. This sequence was found in a human donor in a cohort sampled during active COVID-19. Sequencing was carried out using peripheral blood. The chain couples TRBV24-1 to TRBJ2-3; maybe TRBD1 (6 bases). CDR3 DNA: TGTGCCACTGGCCCAGGGACAAGCACAGATACGCAGTATTTT. It encodes CATGPGTSTDTQYF.